This T cell receptor (beta chain) is from a study of cytomegalovirus exposure and HLA in healthy donors. Concerning this clone: What it recognizes is unknown.

Trimming took 5 bases from V and 2 from J; bases not matched to a gene: 6. The CDR3 is 16 residues long. Germline values: CDR1 ENHRY, CDR2 SYGVKD. Primers: 60 Vbeta forward and 13 Jbeta reverse. The assay was immunoSEQ multiplex PCR, and TCRdb's table has in-frame clones only and misses some. The sample totals fewer than 100,000 clones; its top ten clones hold around 0.6%. Study-level results: Being productive about 87% or about 30% of the time was typical of most TCR beta V segments in an earlier analysis. In vitro work confirmed that a few CMV-associated chains recognize CMV antigens. Diagnosis of cytomegalovirus status made by the classifier reportedly showed high specificity and sensitivity.

This TCR came from a middle-aged man in good health and CMV-seronegative. The gene calls are TRBV10-3 and TRBJ2-7, with 13 nucleotides matching TRBD2. Sequencing was carried out using PBMCs. The CDR3 DNA follows: TGTGCCATCAGTCGGACTAGCGGGGGAGCCGCCTACGAGCAGTACTTC. Encoded protein: CAISRTSGGAAYEQYF.